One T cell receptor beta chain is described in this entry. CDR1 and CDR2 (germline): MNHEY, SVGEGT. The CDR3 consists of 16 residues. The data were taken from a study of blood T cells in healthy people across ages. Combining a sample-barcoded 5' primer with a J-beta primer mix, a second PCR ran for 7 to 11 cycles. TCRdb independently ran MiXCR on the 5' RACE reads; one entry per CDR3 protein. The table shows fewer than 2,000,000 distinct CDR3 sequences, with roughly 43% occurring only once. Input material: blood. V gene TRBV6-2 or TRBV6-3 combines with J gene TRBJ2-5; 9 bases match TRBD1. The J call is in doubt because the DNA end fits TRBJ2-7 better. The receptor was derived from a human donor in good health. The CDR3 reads CASRVTGTGIFYEQYF. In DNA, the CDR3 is TGTGCCAGCAGAGTGACCGGGACAGGGATCTTCTACGAGCAGTACTTC.